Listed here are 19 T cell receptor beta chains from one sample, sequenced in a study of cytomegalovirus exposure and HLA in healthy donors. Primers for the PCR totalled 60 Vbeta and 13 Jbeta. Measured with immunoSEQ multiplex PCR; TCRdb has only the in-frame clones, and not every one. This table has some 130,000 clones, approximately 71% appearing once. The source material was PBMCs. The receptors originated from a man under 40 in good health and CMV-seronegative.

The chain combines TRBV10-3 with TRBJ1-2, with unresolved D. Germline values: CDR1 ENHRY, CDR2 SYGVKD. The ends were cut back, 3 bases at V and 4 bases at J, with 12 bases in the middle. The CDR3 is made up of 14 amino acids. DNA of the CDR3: TGTGCCATCAGTGAATTGGGAGAGGCCTATGGCTACACCTTC. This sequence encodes CAISELGEAYGYTF.

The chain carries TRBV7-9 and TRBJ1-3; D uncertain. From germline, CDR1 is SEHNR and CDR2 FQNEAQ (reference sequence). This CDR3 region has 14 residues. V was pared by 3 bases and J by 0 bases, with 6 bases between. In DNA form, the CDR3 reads TGTGCCAGCAGCTTCTCTGTCTCTGGAAACACCATATATTTT. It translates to CASSFSVSGNTIYF.

The CDR3 region is CASSQGGRQGAADTQYF. The CDR3 nucleotides are TGTGCCAGCAGCCAGGGTGGGAGACAGGGGGCTGCAGATACGCAGTATTTT. The chain recombines TRBV4-2 with TRBJ2-3; 10 bases fit TRBD1. Germline V gives CDR1 LGHNA, CDR2 YNFKEQ. V shed 3 bases, J shed 4 bases, and the junction held 10 bases outside the gene matches. CDR3 size: 17 residues.

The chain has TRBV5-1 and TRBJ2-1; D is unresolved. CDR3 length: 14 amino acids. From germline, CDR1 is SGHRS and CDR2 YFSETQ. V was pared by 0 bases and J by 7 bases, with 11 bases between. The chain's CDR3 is CASSLGGQINEQFF. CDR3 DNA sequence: TGCGCCAGCAGCTTGGGCGGCCAGATTAATGAGCAGTTCTTC.

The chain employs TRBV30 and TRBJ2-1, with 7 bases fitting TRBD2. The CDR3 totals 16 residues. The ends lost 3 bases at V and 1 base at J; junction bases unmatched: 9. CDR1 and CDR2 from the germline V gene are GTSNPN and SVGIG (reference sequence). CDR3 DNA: TGTGCCTGGAGATCTCGCGGGAGCATATCCTACAATGAGCAGTTCTTC. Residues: CAWRSRGSISYNEQFF.

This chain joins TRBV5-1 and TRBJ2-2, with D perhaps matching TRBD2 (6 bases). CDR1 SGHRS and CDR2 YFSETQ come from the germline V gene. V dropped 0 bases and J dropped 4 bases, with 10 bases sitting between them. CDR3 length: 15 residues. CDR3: CASSLGGTGTGELFF. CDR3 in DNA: TGCGCCAGCAGCTTGGGGGGGACTGGCACCGGGGAGCTGTTTTTT.

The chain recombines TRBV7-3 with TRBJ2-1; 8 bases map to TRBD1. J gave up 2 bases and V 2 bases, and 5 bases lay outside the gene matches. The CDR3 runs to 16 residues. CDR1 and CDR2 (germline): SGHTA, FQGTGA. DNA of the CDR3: TGTGCCAGCAGCTTACATCCAGGGGGCGCCTACAATGAGCAGTTCTTC. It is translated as CASSLHPGGAYNEQFF.

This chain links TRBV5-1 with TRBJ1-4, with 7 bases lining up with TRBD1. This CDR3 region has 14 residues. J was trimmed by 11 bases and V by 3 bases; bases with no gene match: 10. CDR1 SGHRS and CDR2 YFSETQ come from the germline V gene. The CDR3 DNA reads TGCGCCAGCAGCTCCGACAGGGTTTCGGAGAAACTGTTTTTT. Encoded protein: CASSSDRVSEKLFF.

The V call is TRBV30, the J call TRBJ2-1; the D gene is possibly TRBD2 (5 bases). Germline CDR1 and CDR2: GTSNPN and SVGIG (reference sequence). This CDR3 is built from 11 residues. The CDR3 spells CACGGYNEQFF. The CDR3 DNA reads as TGTGCATGCGGCGGGTACAATGAGCAGTTCTTC. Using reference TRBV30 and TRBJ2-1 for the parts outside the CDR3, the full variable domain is SQTIHQWPATLVQPVGSPLSLECTVEGTSNPNLYWYRQAAGRGLQLLFYSVGIGQISSEVPQNLSASRPQDRQFILSSKKLLLSDSGFYLCACGGYNEQFFGPGTRLTVL.

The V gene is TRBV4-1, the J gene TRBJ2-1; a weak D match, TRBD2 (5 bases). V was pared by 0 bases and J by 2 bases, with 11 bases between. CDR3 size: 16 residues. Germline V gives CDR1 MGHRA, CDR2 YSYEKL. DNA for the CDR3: TGCGCCAGCAGCCAAGATTCGGGAAGCACCTACAATGAGCAGTTCTTC. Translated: CASSQDSGSTYNEQFF.

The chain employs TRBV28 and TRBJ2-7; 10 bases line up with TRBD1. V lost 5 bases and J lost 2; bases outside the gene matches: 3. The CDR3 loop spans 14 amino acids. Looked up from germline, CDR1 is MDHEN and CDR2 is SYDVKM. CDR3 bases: TGTGCCAGCAGTGGGGACAGGGGCCCCTACGAGCAGTACTTC. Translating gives CASSGDRGPYEQYF.

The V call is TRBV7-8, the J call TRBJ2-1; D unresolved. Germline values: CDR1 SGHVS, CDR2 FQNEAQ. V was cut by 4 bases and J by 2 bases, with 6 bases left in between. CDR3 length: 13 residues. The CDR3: CASSSTTYNEQFF. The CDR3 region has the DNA TGTGCCAGCAGCTCGACAACCTACAATGAGCAGTTCTTC. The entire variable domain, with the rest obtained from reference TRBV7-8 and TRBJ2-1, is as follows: GAGVSQSPRYKVAKRGQDVALRCDPISGHVSLFWYQQALGQGPEFLTYFQNEAQLDKSGLPSDRFFAERPEGSVSTLKIQRTQQEDSAVYLCASSSTTYNEQFFGPGTRLTVL.

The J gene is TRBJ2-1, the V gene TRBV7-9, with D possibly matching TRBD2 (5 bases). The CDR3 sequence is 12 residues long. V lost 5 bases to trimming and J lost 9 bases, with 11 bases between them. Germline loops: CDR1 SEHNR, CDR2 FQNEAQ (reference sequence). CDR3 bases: TGTGCCAGCAGCGACTGGAGCGGTGAGCAGTTCTTC. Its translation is CASSDWSGEQFF.

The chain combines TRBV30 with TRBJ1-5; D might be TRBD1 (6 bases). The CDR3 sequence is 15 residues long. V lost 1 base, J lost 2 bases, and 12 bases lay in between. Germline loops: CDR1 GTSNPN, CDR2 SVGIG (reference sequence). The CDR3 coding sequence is TGTGCCTGGAGTGCCCCGGACAGTCGCAATCAGCCCCAGCATTTT. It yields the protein CAWSAPDSRNQPQHF.

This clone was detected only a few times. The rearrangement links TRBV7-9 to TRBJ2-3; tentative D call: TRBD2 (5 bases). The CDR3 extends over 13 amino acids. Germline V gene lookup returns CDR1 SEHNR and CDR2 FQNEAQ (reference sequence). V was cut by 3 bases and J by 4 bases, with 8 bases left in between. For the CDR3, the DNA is TGTGCCAGCAGCTTGGAGGTTGCAGATACGCAGTATTTT. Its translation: CASSLEVADTQYF.

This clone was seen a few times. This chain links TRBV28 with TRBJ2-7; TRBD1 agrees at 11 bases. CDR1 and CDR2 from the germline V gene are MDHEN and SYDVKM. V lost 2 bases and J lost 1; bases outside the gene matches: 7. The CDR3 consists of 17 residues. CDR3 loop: CASSLGYGTGGSYEQYF. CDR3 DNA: TGTGCCAGCAGTTTAGGCTATGGGACAGGGGGATCCTACGAGCAGTACTTC. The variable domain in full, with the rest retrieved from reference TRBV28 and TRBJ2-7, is DVKVTQSSRYLVKRTGEKVFLECVQDMDHENMFWYRQDPGLGLRLIYFSYDVKMKEKGDIPEGYSVSREKKERFSLILESASTNQTSMYLCASSLGYGTGGSYEQYFGPGTRLTVT.

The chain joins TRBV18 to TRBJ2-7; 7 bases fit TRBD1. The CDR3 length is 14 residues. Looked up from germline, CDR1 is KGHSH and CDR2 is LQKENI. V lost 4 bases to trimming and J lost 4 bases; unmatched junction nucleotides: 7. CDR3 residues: CASSQQDRPYEQYF. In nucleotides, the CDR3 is TGTGCCAGCTCACAACAGGACAGGCCTTACGAGCAGTACTTC.

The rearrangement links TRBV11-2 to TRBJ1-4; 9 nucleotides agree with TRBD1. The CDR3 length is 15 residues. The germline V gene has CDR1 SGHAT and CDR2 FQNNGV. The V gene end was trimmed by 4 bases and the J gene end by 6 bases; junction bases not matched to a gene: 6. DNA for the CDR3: TGTGCCAGCAGCTCATGGACAGGGGAAGATGAAAAACTGTTTTTT. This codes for CASSSWTGEDEKLFF.

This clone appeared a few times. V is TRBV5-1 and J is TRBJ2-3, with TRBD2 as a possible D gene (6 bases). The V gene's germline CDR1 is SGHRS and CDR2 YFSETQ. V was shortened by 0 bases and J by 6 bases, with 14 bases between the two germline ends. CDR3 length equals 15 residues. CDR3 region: CASSLAQGGGDTQYF. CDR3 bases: TGCGCCAGCAGCTTGGCCCAGGGTGGAGGGGATACGCAGTATTTT.